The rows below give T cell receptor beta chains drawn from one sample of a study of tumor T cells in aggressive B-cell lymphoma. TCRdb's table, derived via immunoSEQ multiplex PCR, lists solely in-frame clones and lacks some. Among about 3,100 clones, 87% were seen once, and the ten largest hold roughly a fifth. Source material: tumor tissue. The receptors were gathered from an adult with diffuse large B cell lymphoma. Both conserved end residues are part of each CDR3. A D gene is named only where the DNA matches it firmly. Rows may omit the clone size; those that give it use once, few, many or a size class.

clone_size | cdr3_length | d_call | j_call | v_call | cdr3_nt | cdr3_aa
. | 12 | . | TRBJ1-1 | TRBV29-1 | TGCAGCGTTGAAGAGACACACACTGAAGCTTTCTTT | CSVEETHTEAFF
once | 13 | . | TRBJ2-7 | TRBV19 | TGTGCCAGTAGTAGGAGTGCGTGGTACGAGCAGTACTTC | CASSRSAWYEQYF
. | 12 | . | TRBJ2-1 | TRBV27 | TGTGCCAGCAGCCCACAGGGATTTGAGCAGTTCTTC | CASSPQGFEQFF
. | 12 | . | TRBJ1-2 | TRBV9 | TGTGCCAGCAGCGCTACTCCCTATGGCTACACCTTC | CASSATPYGYTF
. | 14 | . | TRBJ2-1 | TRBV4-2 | TGTGCCAGCAGCCAAGACGGGAGTCGGGATGAGCAGTTCTTC | CASSQDGSRDEQFF
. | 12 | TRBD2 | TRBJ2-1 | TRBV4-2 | TGTGCCAGCAGTCTAGCGGGAAACGAGCAGTTCTTC | CASSLAGNEQFF
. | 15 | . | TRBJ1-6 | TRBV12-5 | TGTGCTAGTGGTTTGGTACAGGGTTTTGGCATGCCCCTCCACTTT | CASGLVQGFGMPLHF
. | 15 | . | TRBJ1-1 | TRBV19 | TGTGCCAGTGCCCGAACAGTGACGCAGAACACTGAAGCTTTCTTT | CASARTVTQNTEAFF
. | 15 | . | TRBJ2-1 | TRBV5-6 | TGTGCCAGCAGCGAGGACGGGAAGGGCTACAATGAGCAGTTCTTC | CASSEDGKGYNEQFF
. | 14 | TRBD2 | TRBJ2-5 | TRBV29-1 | TGCAGCGTCGCGGGACTAGCGGACCAAGAGACCCAGTACTTC | CSVAGLADQETQYF
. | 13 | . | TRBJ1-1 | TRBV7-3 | TGTGCCAGCAGCTTAATACAGGCTTCTGAAGCTTTCTTT | CASSLIQASEAFF
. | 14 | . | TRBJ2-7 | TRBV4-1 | TGCGCCAGCAGCCCGCCCAGGTCTCCCTACGAGCAGTACTTC | CASSPPRSPYEQYF
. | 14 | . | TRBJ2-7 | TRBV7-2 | TGTGTCAGCAGCTTAGGCTGGCAGGGCTACGAGCAGTACTTC | CVSSLGWQGYEQYF
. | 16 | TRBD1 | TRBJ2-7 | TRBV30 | TGTGCCTGGAGCGGTCCGGGGGGACAGGGGGCCTACGAGCAGTACTTC | CAWSGPGGQGAYEQYF